Below, one TCR beta chain is given with its context. Deletions cut 7 bases from V and 4 bases from J, with 17 bases between. This CDR3 is 15 amino acids long. Germline V gene sequence: CDR1 MNHEY, CDR2 SVGAGI. The assay was immunoSEQ multiplex PCR, and TCRdb's table has in-frame clones only and misses some. Here the sample spans some 350,000 clones, approximately 89% being singletons. This sample was included in a study of blood T cell repertoires in COVID-19. The J gene is TRBJ1-3, the V gene TRBV6-5, with unresolved D. Sequencing was carried out using PBMCs or T cells enriched from blood (not recorded which). This receptor was obtained from a man between 25 and 39 years old who had recovered from COVID-19. The CDR3 reads CASTYRGGGGNTIYF. DNA for the CDR3: TGTGCCAGCACCTACCGTGGAGGAGGAGGAAACACCATATATTTT.